Below, 26 T cell receptor beta chains from the same sample are listed, as sequenced in a study of early T cells in non-severe SARS-CoV-2 infection. TCRdb ran MiXCR on the 5' RACE reads and lists one entry per CDR3 protein. The sample includes approximately 52,000 distinct CDR3 sequences, about 15% of them seen just once. The specimen was whole blood, collected at baseline. The source is an adult who was a healthcare worker with PCR-confirmed SARS-CoV-2 infection or an uninfected control (not recorded which).

This clonotype has more than one count but fewer than ten. The V gene is TRBV6-5, the J gene TRBJ2-5; D remains ambiguous. The CDR3 covers 13 residues. V lost 4 bases, J lost 3 bases, and 9 bases lay in between. The V gene's germline CDR1 is MNHEY and CDR2 SVGAGI. The CDR3 nucleotides read TGTGCCAGCAGTTGGGCAGGCGAAGAGACCCAGTACTTC. It specifies CASSWAGEETQYF.

This clonotype came up a few times. The CDR3 nucleotides read TGCGCCAGCAGCTTGGGGACTAGCGTCGGGGAGACCCAGTACTTC. Amino acids: CASSLGTSVGETQYF. This chain connects TRBV5-1 to TRBJ2-5; TRBD2 aligns across 9 bases. The CDR3 is 15 residues long. Unmatched junction bases numbered 5, after V lost 0 bases and J lost 5 bases. Germline V gives CDR1 SGHRS, CDR2 YFSETQ.

Remarks on this clonotype: The junction and the germline gene differ at one end; a read error may be behind it. The chain has TRBV7-7 and TRBJ2-1; 8 nucleotides line up with TRBD1. This CDR3 spans 15 amino acids. Germline-derived CDR1 and CDR2 are SSHAT and FNYEAQ (reference sequence). The CDR3 here is CASSLGTGSYNEQFF. DNA for the CDR3: TGTGCTAGCAGCTTGGGGACAGGCTCCTACAATGAGCAGTTCTTC.

This clonotype was counted many times. J is TRBJ2-2 and V is TRBV12-3 or TRBV12-4; 8 bases map to TRBD1. The ends lost 5 bases at V and 7 bases at J; junction bases unmatched: 12. This CDR3 is 16 amino acids long. DNA for the CDR3: TGTGCCAGCAGTCATATCCGGACAGGGTTCGTCGGGGAGCTGTTTTTT. This gives the protein CASSHIRTGFVGELFF.

In this sample, this clonotype turned up a few times. This sequence joins TRBV2 and TRBJ2-5, with D possibly TRBD2 on 7 matching bases. The V and J ends lost 3 bases and 3 bases respectively, with 11 bases between them. Germline loops: CDR1 SNHLY, CDR2 FYNNEI. CDR3 length: 14 amino acids. The CDR3 here is CASSDAGAKETQYF. Written as DNA, the CDR3 is TGTGCCAGCAGTGACGCGGGGGCCAAAGAGACCCAGTACTTC.

This clonotype was picked up many times. The V call is TRBV2, the J call TRBJ1-1, with D possibly being TRBD1 (6 bases). Germline values: CDR1 SNHLY, CDR2 FYNNEI. V lost 0 bases to trimming and J lost 6 bases, with 8 bases between them. The CDR3 totals 13 residues. CDR3 protein: CASSEARTAEAFF. CDR3 in DNA: TGTGCCAGCAGTGAAGCACGGACAGCTGAAGCTTTCTTT.

This clonotype was recorded a few times. The rearrangement links TRBV18 to TRBJ2-7; 10 bases map to TRBD1. This CDR3 has 16 residues. Trimming at V came to 3 bases and at J to 3 bases, leaving 8 bases not matched to a gene. CDR1 is KGHSH and CDR2 is LQKENI in the germline V gene. This CDR3 reads CASSPAGTGALYEQYF. CDR3 nucleotide sequence: TGTGCCAGCTCACCCGCCGGGACAGGGGCGCTCTACGAGCAGTACTTC.

This chain uses TRBV6-4 with TRBJ1-1; 7 nucleotides match TRBD1. The CDR3 spans 16 residues. V lost 3 bases, J lost 0 bases, and 7 bases stayed unmatched. The germline V gene has CDR1 MRHNA and CDR2 SNTAGT. CDR3 sequence reads: CASSESGTALNTEAFF. DNA for the CDR3: TGTGCCAGCAGTGAATCCGGGACAGCTTTGAACACTGAAGCTTTCTTT.

In its sample, this clonotype was seen a few times. J is TRBJ2-7 and V is TRBV10-2; 7 nucleotides match TRBD1. Germline CDR1 reads WSHSY; CDR2 reads SAAADI. V lost 3 bases to trimming and J lost 4 bases; unmatched junction nucleotides: 9. The CDR3 loop spans 15 amino acids. The CDR3 region has the DNA TGCGCCAGCAGTGATAAGAGGACAGGAGCATACGAGCAGTACTTC. Translating it yields CASSDKRTGAYEQYF.

Many counts were recorded for this clonotype. V usage is TRBV5-4 and J usage is TRBJ2-7; TRBD1 aligns across 9 bases. CDR3 length equals 15 residues. Germline V gene sequence: CDR1 SGHNT, CDR2 YYREEE (reference sequence). The V and J ends lost 4 bases and 3 bases, in that order; junction bases with no gene match: 8. The CDR3 loop is CASSHRGQGFYEQYF. In nucleotides, the CDR3 is TGTGCCAGCAGCCACCGGGGACAGGGTTTCTACGAGCAGTACTTC.

This clonotype was picked up many times. J is TRBJ2-7 and V is TRBV6-1; D is possibly TRBD1 (5 bases). This CDR3 has 14 amino acids. Deletions cut 1 base from V and 0 bases from J, with 7 bases between. CDR1 and CDR2 from the germline V gene are MNHNS and SASEGT. The CDR3 sequence: CASSEGDSSYEQYF. In nucleotides, the CDR3 is TGTGCCAGCAGTGAAGGCGACAGCTCCTACGAGCAGTACTTC.

In its sample, this clonotype was seen many times. The gene calls are TRBV20-1 and TRBJ2-3; TRBD2 aligns across 7 bases. V was pared by 3 bases and J by 9 bases, with 12 bases of the junction left unmatched. Germline V gene data show CDR1 as DFQATT and CDR2 as SNEGSKA (reference sequence). The length of the CDR3 is 14 residues. Here the CDR3 reads CSARGREGSLTQYF. The CDR3 DNA follows: TGCAGTGCTAGGGGCAGGGAGGGTTCCCTGACGCAGTATTTT.

This clonotype was seen repeatedly, ten times or more. The chain carries TRBV27 and TRBJ1-2, with D maybe TRBD1 (5 bases). The CDR3 contains 14 residues. Germline CDR1 reads MNHEY; CDR2 reads SMNVEV (reference sequence). The V and J ends lost 3 bases and 7 bases respectively, with 15 bases between them. The CDR3 DNA is TGTGCCAGCAGTTTGTCGACAGCCCCTAGTGGCTACACCTTC. Encoded protein: CASSLSTAPSGYTF.

The V call is TRBV7-8, the J call TRBJ2-7; TRBD1 matches at 10 bases. Germline lookup yields CDR1 SGHVS and CDR2 FQNEAQ. The CDR3 is 15 amino acids. Trimming cost V 3 bases and J 5 bases; bases outside gene matches: 7. CDR3 nucleotides: TGTGCCAGCAGCTTTAGGGACAGGGGATCCCACGAGCAGTACTTC. This sequence encodes CASSFRDRGSHEQYF.

This clonotype has at least ten counts. The V and J genes are TRBV10-2 and TRBJ1-5; D is unclear. The CDR3 sequence is 16 residues long. Germline V gene sequence: CDR1 WSHSY, CDR2 SAAADI. The ends were cut back, 6 bases at V and 1 base at J, with 16 bases in the middle. The CDR3 sequence: CASSSTGGHSNQPQHF. CDR3 in DNA: TGCGCCAGCAGCAGTACGGGAGGTCACAGCAATCAGCCCCAGCATTTT.

This clonotype turned up a few times. The chain has TRBV7-9 and TRBJ1-1; possibly TRBD1 for D (5 bases). There are 16 residues in the CDR3. The V gene's germline CDR1 is SEHNR and CDR2 FQNEAQ (reference sequence). Deletions cut 5 bases from V and 1 base from J, with 17 bases between. The chain's CDR3 is CASSPGHDRRNTEAFF. The CDR3 DNA sequence: TGTGCCAGCAGCCCTGGACACGACCGGAGGAACACTGAAGCTTTCTTT.

This clonotype has more than one count but fewer than ten. The chain employs TRBV20-1 and TRBJ2-7; D might be TRBD2 (6 bases). Per germline, CDR1 DFQATT and CDR2 SNEGSKA (reference sequence). V dropped 6 bases and J dropped 2 bases, with 14 bases sitting between them. This CDR3 comprises 13 residues. The CDR3 sequence is CSADGTGTYEQYF. CDR3 nucleotide sequence: TGCAGTGCCGACGGGACTGGTACCTACGAGCAGTACTTC.

The chain employs TRBV4-1 and TRBJ2-1, with 9 bases aligning to TRBD2. The CDR3 length is 16 residues. The trim removed 1 base at V and 3 bases at J, leaving 4 bases unmatched. Germline CDR1 and CDR2: MGHRA and YSYEKL. The CDR3 DNA reads as TGCGCCAGCAGCCAAGGGCGGGGGGGTCGCTACAATGAGCAGTTCTTC. Translating it yields CASSQGRGGRYNEQFF.

The gene calls are TRBV11-2 and TRBJ2-3, with TRBD1 identical over 7 bases. The trim removed 0 bases at V and 0 bases at J, leaving 6 bases unmatched. Germline V gene sequence: CDR1 SGHAT, CDR2 FQNNGV. There are 17 residues in the CDR3. CDR3 DNA: TGTGCCAGCAGCTTAGACCGGACAGGCTCTAGCACAGATACGCAGTATTTT. Amino acid sequence: CASSLDRTGSSTDTQYF.

This clonotype has more than one count but fewer than ten. V is TRBV12-3 or TRBV12-4 and J is TRBJ1-4; 7 positions match TRBD1. CDR3 length: 15 residues. The V gene end was trimmed by 9 bases and the J gene end by 2 bases; junction bases not matched to a gene: 9. The CDR3 DNA reads TGTGCCAGTATCAACACAGGGGACACTAATGAAAAACTGTTTTTT. Amino acids: CASINTGDTNEKLFF.

This clonotype was seen a few times. V usage is TRBV28 and J usage is TRBJ1-6; D is undetermined. CDR3 size: 15 residues. With 8 bases removed from V and 0 bases from J, the gap between germline ends came to 11 bases. The germline V gene has CDR1 MDHEN and CDR2 SYDVKM. The CDR3 bases are TGTGCCAGCCACAATCCGGGCTCCTATAATTCACCCCTCCACTTT. Its translation: CASHNPGSYNSPLHF.

A few counts support this clonotype. The V gene is TRBV6-5, the J gene TRBJ2-5; TRBD2 aligns across 8 bases. Germline loops: CDR1 MNHEY, CDR2 SVGAGI. The CDR3 extends over 15 amino acids. V was pared by 6 bases and J by 7 bases, with 13 bases of the junction left unmatched. The CDR3 nucleotides read TGTGCCAGCAGCCCCGTAGCGGGGACGGCAGTGACCCAGTACTTC. Residues: CASSPVAGTAVTQYF.

This clonotype was seen at least ten times. The chain employs TRBV18 and TRBJ2-7; 11 bases agree with TRBD2. Losses at the gene ends were 3 bases for V and 0 bases for J; bases not matched to a gene: 7. This CDR3 region has 17 residues. Germline V gene sequence: CDR1 KGHSH, CDR2 LQKENI. CDR3 nucleotide sequence: TGTGCCAGCTCACCCTACCTCACTAGCGGGAGCTCCTACGAGCAGTACTTC. This translates into CASSPYLTSGSSYEQYF.

This clonotype was observed a handful of times. The chain uses TRBV3-1 and TRBJ1-2; D gene ambiguous. The CDR3 has 12 amino acids. Germline V gene lookup returns CDR1 LGHDT and CDR2 YNNKEL (reference sequence). Trimming removed 2 bases at V and 6 bases at J, with 7 bases between. CDR3 sequence reads: CASSQSGDGYTF. In DNA form, the CDR3 reads TGTGCCAGCAGCCAATCCGGGGATGGCTACACCTTC.

V and J are TRBV4-1 and TRBJ1-2; D gene ambiguous. Germline V CDR1 and CDR2: MGHRA, YSYEKL. This CDR3 has 15 amino acids. V lost 0 bases, J lost 2 bases, and 10 bases lay in between. The CDR3 coding sequence is TGCGCCAGCAGCCAAGAGGACTTCTTAAACTATGGCTACACCTTC. It is translated as CASSQEDFLNYGYTF.

This clonotype was counted only a few times. The chain employs TRBV28 and TRBJ1-2, with a tentative D call TRBD1 (6 bases). V shed 5 bases and J shed 8 bases, with 15 bases lying between them. Germline-derived CDR1 and CDR2 are MDHEN and SYDVKM. CDR3 length equals 13 residues. The CDR3 region is CASSGGGQRGYTF. The CDR3 DNA reads as TGTGCCAGCAGTGGGGGGGGCCAGAGAGGCTACACCTTC.